This T cell receptor beta chain was obtained from a study of blood T cell repertoires in COVID-19. The overall study: Material from acute and convalescent COVID-19 was sourced from the United States, Italy and Spain. PBMCs, B-cell-depleted T cells, or T cells were the source of the cDNA or gDNA that made up the material.

This CDR3 is 13 amino acids long. The germline gives CDR1 LNHDA, CDR2 SQIVND (reference sequence). V lost 6 bases and J 2 bases, leaving 9 bases between the germline ends. Original methodology: Quantification of nucleated cells was approximated via reference gene primer amplification. Assay used: immunoSEQ multiplex PCR; TCRdb lists only in-frame clones, some missing. The V and J calls and clone size come from that table; D and trimming were worked out from the DNA. Of approximately 230,000 clones in the sample, around nine tenths were seen once. This clonotype was obtained from a man between 18 and 29 years old with active or convalescent COVID-19. This rearrangement joins TRBV19 to TRBJ2-3; D possibly corresponds to TRBD1 (5 bases). Material: peripheral blood. The CDR3, as DNA: TGTGCCAGTAGGGGGCGCCTCACAGATACGCAGTATTTT. This gives the protein CASRGRLTDTQYF.